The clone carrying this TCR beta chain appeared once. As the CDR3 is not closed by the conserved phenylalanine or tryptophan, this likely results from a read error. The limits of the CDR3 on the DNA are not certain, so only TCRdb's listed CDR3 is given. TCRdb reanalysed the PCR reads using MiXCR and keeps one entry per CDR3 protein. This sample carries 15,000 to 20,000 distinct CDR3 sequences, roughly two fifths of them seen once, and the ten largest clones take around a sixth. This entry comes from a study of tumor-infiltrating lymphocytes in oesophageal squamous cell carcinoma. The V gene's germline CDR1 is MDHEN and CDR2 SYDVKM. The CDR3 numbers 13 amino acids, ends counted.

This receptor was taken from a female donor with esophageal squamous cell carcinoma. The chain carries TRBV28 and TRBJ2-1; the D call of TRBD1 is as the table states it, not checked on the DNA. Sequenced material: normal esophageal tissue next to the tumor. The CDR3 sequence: CASSFGVVGPSTS.